The clone carrying this T cell receptor (beta chain) was counted once. V was clipped by 0 bases and J by 2 bases, with 7 bases between them. Per the germline V gene, CDR1 is LGHDT and CDR2 is YNNKEL (reference sequence). This CDR3 region has 14 residues. The data originate from a study of blood T cell repertoires in COVID-19. Looking at the study overall: Spain, Italy and the United States supplied samples that represented acute and convalescent COVID-19. The cDNA or gDNA used as material had been derived from T cells, B-cell-depleted T cells, or PBMCs.

Per the authors' pipeline: Reference gene primers were amplified, and this amplification served to estimate nucleated cell counts. Sequencing used immunoSEQ multiplex PCR; TCRdb keeps in-frame clones, though not all of them. V, J and clone size were drawn from that table, and D and trimming were deduced from the DNA. Of some 200,000 clones listed, 80% to 90% were seen once; the top ten hold about an eighth. Source material: peripheral blood. The V and J genes are TRBV3-1 (or the pseudogene TRBV3-2) and TRBJ1-1; D is ambiguous. The TCR was taken from a man younger than 45 with active or convalescent COVID-19. CDR3 sequence reads: CASSQDRANTEAFF. The CDR3 nucleotides are TGTGCCAGCAGCCAAGACCGAGCCAACACTGAAGCTTTCTTT.